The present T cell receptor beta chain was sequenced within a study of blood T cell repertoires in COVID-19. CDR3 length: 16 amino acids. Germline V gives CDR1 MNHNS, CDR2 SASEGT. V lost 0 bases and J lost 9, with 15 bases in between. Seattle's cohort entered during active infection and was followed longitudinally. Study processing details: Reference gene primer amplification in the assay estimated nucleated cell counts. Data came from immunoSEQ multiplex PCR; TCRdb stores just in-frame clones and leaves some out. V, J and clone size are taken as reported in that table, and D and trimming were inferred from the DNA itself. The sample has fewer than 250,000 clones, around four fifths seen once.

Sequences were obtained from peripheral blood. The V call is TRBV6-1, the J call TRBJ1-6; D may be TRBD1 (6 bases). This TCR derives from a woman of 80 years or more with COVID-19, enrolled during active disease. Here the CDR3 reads CASSEAPQGGFSPLHF. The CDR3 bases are TGTGCCAGCAGTGAAGCCCCACAGGGCGGGTTTTCACCCCTCCACTTT.